This T cell receptor beta chain is drawn from a study of shared clonotypes between healthy human individuals. Study results and caveats: Blood was the sole source, and tissue repertoires probably differ. In contrast to clonotypes shared by all four donors, non-shared clonotypes had lower generation probabilities.

Terminally differentiated effector memory CD45RA+ cells were excluded by CCR7 positive selection of CD45RO-negative cells. Sequencing used immunoSEQ multiplex PCR; TCRdb keeps in-frame clones, though not all of them. The sample gives nearly 2 million clones, roughly 95% of which show up once; less than 1.5% is in the top ten. Remarks on this clone: Its antigen is undetermined.

Germline values: CDR1 MNHEY, CDR2 SMNVEV (reference sequence). The CDR3 has 16 amino acids. With V trimmed by 3 bases and J by 0 bases, 4 bases remained unmatched. The receptor was derived from a man aged 18-30 years in good health. The chain joins TRBV27 to TRBJ2-1; 8 bases line up with TRBD2. Source material: naive CD8+ T cells sorted from blood. CDR3: CASSFIGRASYNEQFF. As DNA, the CDR3 is TGTGCCAGCAGTTTCATCGGGAGGGCCTCCTACAATGAGCAGTTCTTC.